What follows are 10 T cell receptor beta chains derived from one specimen sequenced in a study of blood T cell repertoires in COVID-19 (dated by TCRdb to the early 2020s). Library preparation used the immunoSEQ multiplex PCR assay. The immuneACCESS repertoire file appears here via TCRdb, limited to in-frame rearrangements. These files lack a portion of the clones; in checked studies, under half of the deficit traces to unresolved V genes, and the cause of the others is not known. Counted in this sample were about 300,000 clones; 80% to 90% of them appeared once. About 1.2% of the sample is in the top ten clones. What was sequenced was peripheral blood. These receptors all stem from a woman aged 45-59 years with acute or convalescent COVID-19.

J is TRBJ1-3 and V is TRBV2, with D tentatively TRBD1 (6 bases). The germline V and J ends were trimmed by 7 bases and 0 bases, with 19 bases remaining between them. This CDR3 contains 17 residues. The germline gives CDR1 SNHLY, CDR2 FYNNEI. CDR3: CASTAGVDRSSGNTIYF. The CDR3 DNA follows: TGTGCCAGCACGGCAGGGGTGGACAGAAGCTCTGGAAACACCATATATTTT. Filled out from reference TRBV2 and TRBJ1-3, the complete variable domain reads EPEVTQTPSHQVTQMGQEVILRCVPISNHLYFYWYRQILGQKVEFLVSFYNNEISEKSEIFDDQFSVERPDGSNFTLKIRSTKLEDSAMYFCASTAGVDRSSGNTIYFGEGSWLTVV.

This chain joins TRBV3-1 (or the pseudogene TRBV3-2) and TRBJ1-5; D possibly corresponds to TRBD1 (5 bases). The V end lost 3 bases, the J end lost 0 bases, and 6 bases lay between the germline ends. Germline V gene data show CDR1 as LGHDT and CDR2 as YNNKEL (reference sequence). CDR3 length: 14 amino acids. CDR3 protein: CASSHGGSNQPQHF. CDR3 nucleotide sequence: TGTGCCAGCAGCCACGGGGGTAGCAATCAGCCCCAGCATTTT.

The chain links TRBV5-1 to TRBJ1-4; 10 bases are shared with TRBD1. The J segment lost 5 bases and the V segment lost 2 bases, leaving 6 bases of the junction unmatched. Looked up from germline, CDR1 is SGHRS and CDR2 is YFSETQ. The CDR3 has 16 residues. The CDR3 coding sequence is TGCGCCAGCAGCTTAGATTGGACAGGGGGGAATGAAAAACTGTTTTTT. Translation: CASSLDWTGGNEKLFF. Full variable domain (outside the CDR3, taken from reference TRBV5-1 and TRBJ1-4): KAGVTQTPRYLIKTRGQQVTLSCSPISGHRSVSWYQQTPGQGLQFLFEYFSETQRNKGNFPGRFSGRQFSNSRSEMNVSTLELGDSALYLCASSLDWTGGNEKLFFGSGTQLSVL.

Here the CDR3 DNA reads TGTGCCAGCAGCTTGGGACAGGGGGCAGGCTATGGCTACACCTTC. Amino acids: CASSLGQGAGYGYTF. The chain is built from TRBV5-6 and TRBJ1-2, with 10 bases matching TRBD1. The germline V gene encodes CDR1 SGHDT and CDR2 YYEEEE. V trimming: 0 bases; J trimming: 4 bases; junction bases outside the gene matches: 3. The CDR3 has 15 amino acids.

The chain is built from TRBV30 and TRBJ1-2; D is unclear. The CDR3 runs 14 residues. Trimming shortened V by 2 bases and J by 4 bases, and 14 bases separated the two germline ends. The germline V gene has CDR1 GTSNPN and CDR2 SVGIG (reference sequence). The CDR3: CAWSNSEPVYGYTF. The DNA for the CDR3 is TGTGCCTGGAGTAATTCCGAGCCCGTCTATGGCTACACCTTC.

Here the CDR3 reads CASSSQGAEETQYF. CDR3 DNA: TGTGCCAGCAGCTCACAGGGGGCCGAAGAGACCCAGTACTTC. V is TRBV5-6 and J is TRBJ2-5; 9 bases are a match to TRBD1. Looked up from germline, CDR1 is SGHDT and CDR2 is YYEEEE. The CDR3 covers 14 residues. After removal of 3 bases from V and 3 bases from J, the junction contained 3 bases not matched to a gene.

V usage is TRBV7-2 and J usage is TRBJ1-4; D perhaps matches TRBD1 (6 bases). Per germline, CDR1 SGHTA and CDR2 FQGNSA. The CDR3 has 15 amino acids. Deletions cut 5 bases from V and 5 bases from J, with 15 bases between. CDR3 protein: CASSPSNRVNEKLFF. The CDR3 nucleotides read TGTGCCAGCAGCCCCTCCAACAGGGTAAATGAAAAACTGTTTTTT.

The CDR3 region is CASSAGGGGRGNTIYF. The CDR3 nucleotides read TGTGCCAGCAGTGCCGGCGGGGGGGGCCGTGGAAACACCATATATTTT. The chain combines TRBV6-1 with TRBJ1-3; D is perhaps TRBD1 (6 bases). Germline CDR1 reads MNHNS; CDR2 reads SASEGT. The CDR3 is made up of 16 amino acids. Trimming pared 4 bases from V and 3 bases from J, leaving 16 bases between.

V gene TRBV7-2 combines with J gene TRBJ1-1, with D hard to call. This CDR3 comprises 14 residues. The germline V gene has CDR1 SGHTA and CDR2 FQGNSA. Trimming removed 1 base from V and 6 bases from J, with 12 bases in between. CDR3 sequence reads: CASSLGAADAEAFF. The CDR3 DNA is TGTGCCAGCAGCTTAGGGGCCGCAGACGCTGAAGCTTTCTTT.

The chain combines TRBV11-3 with TRBJ2-2; D is ambiguous. Germline V gives CDR1 SGHNT, CDR2 YENEEA. The CDR3 is 15 amino acids. Trimming left V 2 bases short and J 4 bases short, with 11 bases between. Here the CDR3 reads CASSLTSSGTGELFF. CDR3 in DNA: TGTGCCAGCAGCTTAACAAGTTCGGGCACCGGGGAGCTGTTTTTT.